The clone carrying this TCR beta chain was counted only a few times. What it binds is unknown. The data are from a study of T-cell memory formation after mild COVID-19. On the study more broadly: The study found TCR clusters largely donor specific. Whole-study results and caveats: Day 15 to 85 contractors were CD4/CD8 balanced; later expanders leaned CD4+.

TCRdb recomputed calls from the 5' RACE reads with MiXCR, one row per CDR3 protein. Among approximately 430,000 distinct CDR3 sequences listed, about 22% were seen once. The CDR3 contains 14 residues. Input material: PBMCs or a T cell subset sorted from them (not recorded which). This clonotype was sampled from an adult woman who had mild COVID-19 (a few samples of this study predate the infection). Cell type and time point are not known. The gene calls are TRBV21-1 and TRBJ2-7. TRBV21-1 has pseudogene status. The CDR3 nucleotides are TGTGCCAGCAGCAAAATGTGGCGGCGAGTTGTCAGGTACTTC. Translation gives CASSKMWRRVVRYF.